One T cell receptor (beta chain) is described in this entry. This clone showed up just once. Its cognate antigen has yet to be identified. No clone much larger than this one lies a single base away; base qualities are absent. The data originate from a study of blood T cell repertoires in COVID-19 (dated by TCRdb to between 2020 and 2021). In terms of the full investigation: The collaborator samples originated in the United States, Italy and Spain and spanned the acute and convalescent phases of COVID-19. The material from the prospective study consisted of cDNA or gDNA derived from T cells, B-cell-depleted T cells, or PBMCs. Deeply sampled blood TCRbeta repertoires from subjects exposed to, actively infected with, or recovered from COVID-19 were included in the dataset. The repertoires were made available in a free public database intended to serve as a resource for research on the immune response to SARS-CoV-2. The samples were drawn from the first 160 participants of the ongoing ImmuneRACE study and from about 1,200 subjects provided by 6 global collaborators. Sample metadata almost always included a de-identified subject ID, COVID-19 status, age in years and sex. HLA class I and class II types, where available, came from metadata supplied by the sample provider rather than from assay-based typing.

TCRbeta CDR3 regions were amplified from genomic DNA by means of the immunoSEQ Assay, a bias-controlled multiplex PCR. As for how the authors treated the data: Nucleated cell counts per sample were estimated from amplification of reference gene primers within the assay. To quantify the absolute abundance of each unique TCRbeta CDR3 rearrangement, sequence reads were collapsed and filtered. For each sample, productive Simpson clonality was calculated by taking the square root of Simpson's diversity index across productive rearrangements. This is the immuneACCESS table as TCRdb keeps it, with only in-frame sequences that have V and J called. A part of the clones is gone; compared with another copy, unresolved V genes explain less than half, and the rest is unexplained. V and J calls and clone size are those listed in that table; D and trimming were worked out from the DNA. The sample records 40,000 to 50,000 clones, 89% of which are singletons. The top ten clonotypes cover 20% to 25% of the sample.

Whole blood was collected in K2EDTA tubes by collaborating institutions according to the institutions' own protocols. For TCRbeta analysis, collaborator samples were shipped as frozen whole blood, as isolated PBMCs, or as DNA extracted from either sample type. Overall study outcomes, separate from this receptor: How much clinical and demographic metadata was included differed by source and by participant, and the metadata was provided uncurated.

This TCR derives from a middle-aged man with active COVID-19. Input material: peripheral blood.

The DNA is TGTGCCAGCAGTTACGACAGGGACAGAATCTACGAGCAGTACTTC. This sequence encodes CASSYDRDRIYEQYF. The chain links TRBV6-2 or TRBV6-3 with TRBJ2-7; TRBD1 lines up with 7 middle nucleotides. From the germline V gene, CDR1 is MNHEY and CDR2 is SVGEGT. From cysteine to phenylalanine, the CDR3 is 15 amino acids long. The read is trimmed to its CDR3 DNA, 45 bases read in frame from base 1. Relative to germline, V is missing 2 bases and J is missing 3 bases, with 7 bases of the junction outside any gene match.